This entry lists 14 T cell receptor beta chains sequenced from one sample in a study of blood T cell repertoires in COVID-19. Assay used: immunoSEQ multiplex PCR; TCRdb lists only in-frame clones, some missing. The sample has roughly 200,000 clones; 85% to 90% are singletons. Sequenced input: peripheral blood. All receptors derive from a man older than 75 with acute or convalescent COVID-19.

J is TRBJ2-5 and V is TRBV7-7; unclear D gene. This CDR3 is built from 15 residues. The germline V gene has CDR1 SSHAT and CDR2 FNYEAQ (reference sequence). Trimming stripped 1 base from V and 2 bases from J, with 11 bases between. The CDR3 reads CASSLVPEWQETQYF. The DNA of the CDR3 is TGTGCCAGCAGCTTAGTTCCAGAATGGCAAGAGACCCAGTACTTC. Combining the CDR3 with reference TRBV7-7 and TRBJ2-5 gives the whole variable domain GAGVSQSPRYKVTKRGQDVTLRCDPISSHATLYWYQQALGQGPEFLTYFNYEAQPDKSGLPSDRFSAERPEGSISTLTIQRTEQRDSAMYRCASSLVPEWQETQYFGPGTRLLVL.

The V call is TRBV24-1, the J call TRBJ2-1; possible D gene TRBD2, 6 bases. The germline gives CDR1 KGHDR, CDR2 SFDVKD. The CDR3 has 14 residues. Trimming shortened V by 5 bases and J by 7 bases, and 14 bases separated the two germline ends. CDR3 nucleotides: TGTGCCACCAGTGTTGGCCTAGCGCGTAATGAGCAGTTCTTC. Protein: CATSVGLARNEQFF.

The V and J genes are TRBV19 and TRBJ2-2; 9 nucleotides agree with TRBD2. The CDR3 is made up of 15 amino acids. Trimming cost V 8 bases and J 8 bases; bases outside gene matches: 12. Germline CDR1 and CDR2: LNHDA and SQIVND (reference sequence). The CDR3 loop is CASELVAGVAGELFF. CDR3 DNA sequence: TGTGCCAGTGAGTTGGTAGCGGGAGTTGCTGGGGAGCTGTTTTTT.

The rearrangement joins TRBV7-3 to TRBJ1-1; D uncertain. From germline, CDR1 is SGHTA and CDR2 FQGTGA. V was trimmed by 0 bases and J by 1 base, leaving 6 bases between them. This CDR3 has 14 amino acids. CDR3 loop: CASSLTAGNTEAFF. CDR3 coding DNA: TGTGCCAGCAGCTTAACCGCAGGGAACACTGAAGCTTTCTTT.

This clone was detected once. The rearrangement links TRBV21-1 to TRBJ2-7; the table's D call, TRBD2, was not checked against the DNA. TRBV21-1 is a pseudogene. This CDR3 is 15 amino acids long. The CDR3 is CASSKGSSGSAEQYF. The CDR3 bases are TGTGCCAGCAGCAAAGGGTCTAGCGGGAGCGCCGAGCAGTACTTC.

This chain's CDR3 is CASRLHRGCSQPQHF. The CDR3 nucleotides read TGTGCCAGCAGACTACACAGGGGTTGTTCTCAGCCCCAGCATTTT. The chain recombines TRBV11-3 with TRBJ1-5; 7 positions match TRBD1. This CDR3 contains 15 residues. V lost 6 bases and J lost 6; bases outside the gene matches: 11. From germline, CDR1 is SGHNT and CDR2 YENEEA. Full variable domain (outside the CDR3, taken from reference TRBV11-3 and TRBJ1-5): EAGVVQSPRYKIIEKKQPVAFWCNPISGHNTLYWYLQNLGQGPELLIRYENEEAVDDSQLPKDRFSAERLKGVDSTLKIQPAELGDSAVYLCASRLHRGCSQPQHFGDGTRLSIL.

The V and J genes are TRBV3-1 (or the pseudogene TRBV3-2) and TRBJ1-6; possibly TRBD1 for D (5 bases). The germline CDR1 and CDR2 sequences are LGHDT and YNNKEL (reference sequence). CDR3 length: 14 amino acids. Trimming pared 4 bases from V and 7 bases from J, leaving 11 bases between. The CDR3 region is CASSPTVLNSPLHF. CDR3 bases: TGTGCCAGCAGCCCGACAGTACTAAATTCACCCCTCCACTTT.

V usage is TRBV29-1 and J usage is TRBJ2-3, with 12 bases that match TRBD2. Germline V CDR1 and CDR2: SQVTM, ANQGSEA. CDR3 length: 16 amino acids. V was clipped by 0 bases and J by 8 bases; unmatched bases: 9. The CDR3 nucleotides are TGCAGCGTTGAAGATGGAACTAGCGGGAGGAGGGGTACGCAGTATTTT. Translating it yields CSVEDGTSGRRGTQYF.

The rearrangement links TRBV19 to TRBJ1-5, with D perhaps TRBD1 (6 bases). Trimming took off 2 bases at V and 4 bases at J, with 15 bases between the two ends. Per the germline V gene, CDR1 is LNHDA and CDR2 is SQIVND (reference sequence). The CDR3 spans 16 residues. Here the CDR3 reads CASSINRAASNQPQHF. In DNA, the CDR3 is TGTGCCAGTAGTATAAACAGGGCTGCATCGAATCAGCCCCAGCATTTT.

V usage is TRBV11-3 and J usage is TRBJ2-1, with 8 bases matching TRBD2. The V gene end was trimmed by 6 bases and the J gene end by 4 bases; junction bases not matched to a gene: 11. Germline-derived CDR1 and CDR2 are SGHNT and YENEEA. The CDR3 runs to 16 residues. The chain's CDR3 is CASSYRESSGYNEQFF. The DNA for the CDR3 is TGTGCCAGCAGTTATCGGGAGTCTAGCGGGTACAATGAGCAGTTCTTC.

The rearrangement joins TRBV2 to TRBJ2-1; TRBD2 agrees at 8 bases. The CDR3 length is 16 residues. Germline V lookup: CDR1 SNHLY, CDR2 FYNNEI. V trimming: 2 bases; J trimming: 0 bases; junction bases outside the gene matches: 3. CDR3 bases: TGTGCCAGCAGTGAAACGGGAGGGGGCTCCTACAATGAGCAGTTCTTC. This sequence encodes CASSETGGGSYNEQFF.

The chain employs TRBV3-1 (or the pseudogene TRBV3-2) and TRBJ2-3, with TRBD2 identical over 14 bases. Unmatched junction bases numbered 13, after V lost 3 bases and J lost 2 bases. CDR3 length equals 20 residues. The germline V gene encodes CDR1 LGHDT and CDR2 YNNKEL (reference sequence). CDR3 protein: CASSHAGTSGRSGFTDTQYF. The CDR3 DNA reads TGTGCCAGCAGCCACGCCGGGACTAGCGGGAGATCGGGGTTCACAGATACGCAGTATTTT.

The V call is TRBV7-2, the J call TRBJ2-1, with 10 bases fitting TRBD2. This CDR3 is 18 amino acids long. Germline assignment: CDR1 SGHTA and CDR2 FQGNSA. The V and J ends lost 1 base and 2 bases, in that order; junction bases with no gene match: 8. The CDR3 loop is CASSLGRRLAGAYNEQFF. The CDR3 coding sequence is TGTGCCAGCAGCTTAGGACGGAGGCTAGCGGGAGCCTACAATGAGCAGTTCTTC.

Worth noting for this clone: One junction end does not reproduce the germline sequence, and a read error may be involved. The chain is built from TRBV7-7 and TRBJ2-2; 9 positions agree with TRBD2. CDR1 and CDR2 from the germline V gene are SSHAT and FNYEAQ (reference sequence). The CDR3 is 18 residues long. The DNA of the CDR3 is TGTGCTAGCAGCTCGGCGTACCTAGCGGGATGTCACACCGGGGAGCTGTTTTTT. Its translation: CASSSAYLAGCHTGELFF.